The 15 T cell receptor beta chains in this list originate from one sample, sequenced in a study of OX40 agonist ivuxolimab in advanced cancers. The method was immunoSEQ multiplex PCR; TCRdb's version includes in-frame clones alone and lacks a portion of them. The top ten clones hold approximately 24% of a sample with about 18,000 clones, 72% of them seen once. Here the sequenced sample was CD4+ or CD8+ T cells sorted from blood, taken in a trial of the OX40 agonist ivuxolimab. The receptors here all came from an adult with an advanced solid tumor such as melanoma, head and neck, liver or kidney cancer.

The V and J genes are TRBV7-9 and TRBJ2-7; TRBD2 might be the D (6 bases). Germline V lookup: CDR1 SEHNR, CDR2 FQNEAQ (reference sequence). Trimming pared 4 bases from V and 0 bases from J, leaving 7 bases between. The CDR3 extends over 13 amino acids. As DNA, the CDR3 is TGTGCCAGCAGCTCGGAGGGCTCCTACGAGCAGTACTTC. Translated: CASSSEGSYEQYF.

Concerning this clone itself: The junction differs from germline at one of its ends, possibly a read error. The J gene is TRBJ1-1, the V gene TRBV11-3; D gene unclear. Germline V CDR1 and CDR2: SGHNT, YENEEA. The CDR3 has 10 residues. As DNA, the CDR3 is TGTGCCAGCAGCTTCGAGGAAAGGATCTTT. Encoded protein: CASSFEERIF.

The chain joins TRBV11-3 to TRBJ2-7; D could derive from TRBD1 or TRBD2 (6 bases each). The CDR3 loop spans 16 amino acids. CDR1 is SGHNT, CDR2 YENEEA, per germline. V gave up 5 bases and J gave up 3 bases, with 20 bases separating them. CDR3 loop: CASSQLRGGSLYEQYF. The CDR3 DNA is TGTGCCAGCAGCCAACTCAGAGGGGGGAGCCTCTACGAGCAGTACTTC.

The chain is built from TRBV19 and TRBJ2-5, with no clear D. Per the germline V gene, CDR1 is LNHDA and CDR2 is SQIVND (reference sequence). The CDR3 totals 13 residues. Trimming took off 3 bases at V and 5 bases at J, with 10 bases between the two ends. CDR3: CASSIGRRETQYF. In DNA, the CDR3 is TGTGCCAGTAGTATTGGACGGCGGGAGACCCAGTACTTC.

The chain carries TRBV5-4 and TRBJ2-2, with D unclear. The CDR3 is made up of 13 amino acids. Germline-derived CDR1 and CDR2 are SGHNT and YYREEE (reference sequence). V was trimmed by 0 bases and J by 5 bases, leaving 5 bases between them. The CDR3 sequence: CASSLVLTGELFF. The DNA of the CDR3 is TGTGCCAGCAGCTTGGTCCTAACCGGGGAGCTGTTTTTT.

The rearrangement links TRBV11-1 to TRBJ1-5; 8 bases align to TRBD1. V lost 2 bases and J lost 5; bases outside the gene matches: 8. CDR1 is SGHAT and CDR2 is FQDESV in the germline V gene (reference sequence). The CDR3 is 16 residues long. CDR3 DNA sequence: TGTGCCAGCAGCTTACCATCGGACAGGGCGTATCAGCCCCAGCATTTT. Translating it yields CASSLPSDRAYQPQHF.

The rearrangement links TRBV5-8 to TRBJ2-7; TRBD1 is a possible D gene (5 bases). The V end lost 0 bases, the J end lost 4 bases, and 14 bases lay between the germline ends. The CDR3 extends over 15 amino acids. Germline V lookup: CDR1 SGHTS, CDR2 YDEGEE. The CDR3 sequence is CASSLAGRTTYEQYF. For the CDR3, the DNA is TGTGCCAGCAGCTTGGCAGGGCGAACCACTTACGAGCAGTACTTC.

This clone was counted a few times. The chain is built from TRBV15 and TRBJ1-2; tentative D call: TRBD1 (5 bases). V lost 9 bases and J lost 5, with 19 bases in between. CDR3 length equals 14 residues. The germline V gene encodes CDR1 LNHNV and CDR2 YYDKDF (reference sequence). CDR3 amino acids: CATSLIGTGYGYTF. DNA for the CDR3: TGTGCCACTAGTCTTATTGGGACGGGTTATGGCTACACCTTC.

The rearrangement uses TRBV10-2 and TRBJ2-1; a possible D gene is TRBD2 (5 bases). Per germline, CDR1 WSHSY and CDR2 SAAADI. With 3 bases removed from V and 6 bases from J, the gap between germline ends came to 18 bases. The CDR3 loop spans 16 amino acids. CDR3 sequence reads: CASSDPIEEGSNEQFF. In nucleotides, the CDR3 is TGCGCCAGCAGTGACCCGATCGAAGAGGGCTCCAATGAGCAGTTCTTC.

CDR3 amino acids: CAISEGYEQYF. The CDR3 DNA follows: TGTGCCATCAGTGAGGGGTACGAGCAGTACTTC. The chain combines TRBV10-3 with TRBJ2-7; D is unclear. Germline CDR1 is ENHRY and CDR2 is SYGVKD. The CDR3 covers 11 residues. V was clipped by 2 bases and J by 4 bases, with 3 bases between them.

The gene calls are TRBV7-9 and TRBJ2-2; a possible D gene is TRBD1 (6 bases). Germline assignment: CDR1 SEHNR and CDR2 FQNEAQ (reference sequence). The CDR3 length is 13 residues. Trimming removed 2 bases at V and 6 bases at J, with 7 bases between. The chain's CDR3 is CASSLQGSGELFF. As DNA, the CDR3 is TGTGCCAGCAGCTTACAGGGGTCCGGGGAGCTGTTTTTT.

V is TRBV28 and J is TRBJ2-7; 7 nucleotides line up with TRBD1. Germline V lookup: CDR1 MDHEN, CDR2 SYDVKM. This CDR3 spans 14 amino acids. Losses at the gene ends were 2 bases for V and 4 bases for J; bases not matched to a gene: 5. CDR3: CASSLDGTAYEQYF. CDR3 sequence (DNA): TGTGCCAGCAGTTTAGACGGGACAGCTTACGAGCAGTACTTC.

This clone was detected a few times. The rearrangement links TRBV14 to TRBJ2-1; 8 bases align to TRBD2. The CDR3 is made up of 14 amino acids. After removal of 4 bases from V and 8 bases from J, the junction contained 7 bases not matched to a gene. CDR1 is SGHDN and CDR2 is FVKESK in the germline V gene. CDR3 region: CASSLGTSIYEQFF. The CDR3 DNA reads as TGTGCCAGCAGCCTCGGGACTAGTATATATGAGCAGTTCTTC.

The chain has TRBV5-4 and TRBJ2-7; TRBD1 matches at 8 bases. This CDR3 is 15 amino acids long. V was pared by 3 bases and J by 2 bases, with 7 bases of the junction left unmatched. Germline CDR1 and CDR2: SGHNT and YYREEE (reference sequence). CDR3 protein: CASSSQGAIAYEQYF. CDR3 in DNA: TGTGCCAGCAGCTCGCAGGGGGCGATAGCCTACGAGCAGTACTTC.

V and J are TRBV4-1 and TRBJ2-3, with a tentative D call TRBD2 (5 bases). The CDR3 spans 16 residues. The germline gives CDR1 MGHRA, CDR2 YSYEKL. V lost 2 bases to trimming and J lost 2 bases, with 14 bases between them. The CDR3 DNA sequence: TGCGCCAGCAGCCAAACGGAGCTAGCCCCCACAGATACGCAGTATTTT. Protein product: CASSQTELAPTDTQYF.